This T cell receptor (beta chain) comes out of a study of T-cell memory formation after mild COVID-19. Study background: Clusters were largely donor specific.

MiXCR, run by TCRdb on the 5' RACE reads, gives a single entry per CDR3 protein. Among some 130,000 distinct CDR3 sequences listed, about 6% were seen once. This clonotype came up a few times. Its antigen is not known. CDR1 is WNHNN, CDR2 SYGVQD, per germline (reference sequence). V shed 4 bases, J shed 4 bases, and the junction held 4 bases outside the gene matches. This CDR3 region has 14 residues. Study results and limitations: Memory sampled before infection contained some responding clones, suggesting cross-reactive memory joined.

V usage is TRBV10-1 and J usage is TRBJ1-2; the match to TRBD1 covers 9 bases. Source material: PBMCs or a T cell subset sorted from them (not recorded which). This sequence originates from an adult woman who had mild COVID-19 (a few samples of this study predate the infection). Cell type and time point are not known. CDR3 DNA: TGCGCCAGCAGTGGGACAGGGGTACGCTATGGCTACACCTTC. Protein: CASSGTGVRYGYTF.